One and the same sample provided the 8 T cell receptor beta chains below, sequenced in a study of Ad26.COV2.S vaccination and SARS-CoV-2 variants. Generated by immunoSEQ multiplex PCR, the TCRdb table keeps only in-frame clones and is missing some. The data show a few hundred thousand clones, around 86% seen once. The treatment here: around 19 received Ad26.COV2.S at low or high dose, single or two shots; about 5 received placebo; per-sample allocation not given. The investigators took samples on day 63 after the first vaccine or placebo injection. Specimen: peripheral blood, collected in a trial of Ad26.COV2.S vaccine versus placebo. Receptors originate from a person between 18 and 60 years old who received the Ad26.COV2.S COVID-19 vaccine or a placebo.

This chain uses TRBV5-4 with TRBJ2-5; 9 bases align to TRBD2. The CDR3 is 15 residues long. Germline loops: CDR1 SGHNT, CDR2 YYREEE (reference sequence). Trimming at V came to 2 bases and at J to 3 bases, leaving 5 bases not matched to a gene. For the CDR3, the DNA is TGTGCCAGCAGCTTACTGGCGGGGGGGGAAGAGACCCAGTACTTC. Translated, it gives CASSLLAGGEETQYF.

The chain combines TRBV6-2 or TRBV6-3 with TRBJ1-5; perhaps TRBD1 as D (5 bases). The CDR3 sequence is 15 residues long. The V end lost 4 bases, the J end lost 2 bases, and 12 bases lay between the germline ends. Germline CDR1 and CDR2: MNHEY and SVGEGT. The CDR3 loop is CASSFTGSGNQPQHF. The CDR3 DNA sequence: TGTGCCAGCAGTTTTACAGGCAGTGGCAATCAGCCCCAGCATTTT.

The chain joins TRBV29-1 to TRBJ1-4; D may be TRBD1 (5 bases). This CDR3 contains 14 residues. The ends were cut back, 6 bases at V and 2 bases at J, with 13 bases in the middle. CDR1 and CDR2 (germline): SQVTM, ANQGSEA. In DNA, the CDR3 is TGCAGCGTCGAAACAGGACATACTAATGAAAAACTGTTTTTT. As protein: CSVETGHTNEKLFF. Filled out from reference TRBV29-1 and TRBJ1-4, the complete variable domain reads SAVISQKPSRDICQRGTSLTIQCQVDSQVTMMFWYRQQPGQSLTLIATANQGSEATYESGFVIDKFPISRPNLTFSTLTVSNMSPEDSSIYLCSVETGHTNEKLFFGSGTQLSVL.

This clone was observed once. This clone may be a read error of a much larger clone one base away. This chain connects TRBV7-6 to TRBJ1-1, with D perhaps TRBD1 (5 bases). The CDR3 is made up of 13 amino acids. V was shortened by 2 bases and J by 1 base, with 5 bases between the two germline ends. Germline V gene lookup returns CDR1 SGHVS and CDR2 FNYEAQ. This CDR3 is CASSLRGNTEAFF. The CDR3 DNA sequence: TGTGCCAGCAGCTTAAGGGGGAACACTGAAGCTTTCTTT.

This clone was counted a single time. This chain links TRBV19 with TRBJ1-5, with D maybe TRBD1 (5 bases). In germline, CDR1 is LNHDA, CDR2 SQIVND (reference sequence). V gave up 6 bases and J gave up 3 bases, with 12 bases separating them. The CDR3 runs 14 residues. The CDR3, as DNA: TGTGCCAGTAGATCGGGGCAAAACAATCAGCCCCAGCATTTT. Translated: CASRSGQNNQPQHF.

The V gene is TRBV21-1, the J gene TRBJ1-1; TRBD1, as called in the table, went unchecked against the DNA. TRBV21-1 is a pseudogene locus. CDR3 length equals 13 residues. The CDR3 DNA reads TGTGCCAGCAGCCGGGACAAGAACACTGAAGCTTTCTTT. The encoded protein is CASSRDKNTEAFF.

V and J are TRBV4-1 and TRBJ1-5; no firm D call. This CDR3 is 14 amino acids long. Germline V gene lookup returns CDR1 MGHRA and CDR2 YSYEKL. V dropped 0 bases and J dropped 6 bases, with 9 bases sitting between them. The CDR3: CASSQERKGQPQHF. CDR3 nucleotides: TGCGCCAGCAGCCAAGAGAGGAAGGGTCAGCCCCAGCATTTT.

The gene calls are TRBV9 and TRBJ2-2, with D possibly being TRBD1 or TRBD2 (5 bases each). Germline CDR1 reads SGDLS; CDR2 reads YYNGEE. The CDR3 covers 14 residues. Trimming left V 3 bases short and J 9 bases short, with 15 bases between. The DNA for the CDR3 is TGTGCCAGCAGCGCGCAGGCCGGGGCTTGGGAGCTGTTTTTT. Translated: CASSAQAGAWELFF. The complete variable domain, with remaining parts taken from reference TRBV9 and TRBJ2-2, reads DSGVTQTPKHLITATGQRVTLRCSPRSGDLSVYWYQQSLDQGLQFLIQYYNGEERAKGNILERFSAQQFPDLHSELNLSSLELGDSALYFCASSAQAGAWELFFGEGSRLTVL.